This TCR beta chain was profiled in a study of cytomegalovirus exposure and HLA in healthy donors listed by TCRdb under 2017. Study-wide context: According to a later analysis, one platform produced both the roughly 110 validation repertoires and the 730 or so repertoires of the first cohort. The study aimed to test whether signatures of past pathogen exposure could be identified by cataloging public T cell receptors. In addition to the first cohort of about 650 subjects, a separate validation cohort of some 120 different subjects was used. The study combined high-throughput TCR immunosequencing, statistical association of individual TCRs with disease status, and machine learning to predict cytomegalovirus infection status. Overall study results and their limits: The classifier was reported to diagnose cytomegalovirus status with high specificity and sensitivity in both the original cohort and the validation cohort. Of the cluster scores, 90% to 95% were above 0 in a later analysis, which found that TCRs clustered in the first cohort also tended to co-occur in the roughly 130 validation repertoires. It was suggested by the authors that the approach could potentially be generalized to other disease states and immunological phenotypes. Most TCR sequences were observed very rarely across donors, whereas some public TCRs were present in many individuals. In the study, around 160 TCR beta chains were listed as associated with cytomegalovirus. A later analysis had no HLA typing for the validation cohort, so co-occurrence there was scored across all 130 or so repertoires. Three of the identified cytomegalovirus-associated TCR beta chains were confirmed in vitro to be specific for cytomegalovirus antigens.

The germline V gene (reference sequence) yields SEHNR for CDR1 and FQNEAQ for CDR2. V drops 5 bases and J drops 8 bases, leaving 13 bases in between. CDR3 length: 13 amino acids, cysteine to phenylalanine. CDR3 DNA is the only sequence kept; it has 39 bases, read in frame from the first base. The donors belonged to the validation cohort of around 130 subjects, which was separate from the roughly 680-subject first cohort. There are a few counts of this clone. No cognate antigen has been identified for it. Per-nucleotide qualities are absent, and no much larger clonotype sits a single base away. Library preparation was by the immunoSEQ multiplex PCR assay. The authors' pipeline ran thus. A statistical classification framework was developed to diagnose cytomegalovirus status using the catalog of TCR beta chain sequences. TCRdb carries this immuneACCESS record with in-frame sequences only. Its versions omit some clonotypes, under half of them owing to an unresolved V gene in the studies checked, with the rest unexplained. The D gene and trimming were derived from the DNA, and the V and J assignments and clone size from that table. The sample contains approximately 82,000 clones, roughly 96% of them found a single time. The ten largest account for about 0.7% of the sample.

The source is a woman aged 18-29 years in good health and CMV-seronegative. The specimen was PBMCs. This receptor chain uses TRBV7-9 and TRBJ2-1, with the D gene uncertain. The CDR3 region has the sequence CASSPPRVDEQFF. The DNA reads TGTGCCAGCAGCCCCCCTCGGGTGGATGAGCAGTTCTTC.